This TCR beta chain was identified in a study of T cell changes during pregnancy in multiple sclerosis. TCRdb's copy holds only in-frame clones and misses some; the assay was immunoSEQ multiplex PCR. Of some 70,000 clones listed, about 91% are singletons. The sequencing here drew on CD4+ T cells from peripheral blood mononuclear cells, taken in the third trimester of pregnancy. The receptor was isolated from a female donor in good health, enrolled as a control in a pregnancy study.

The CDR3 nucleotides are TGTGCCAGCAGTTTATGGACAGGGGGCATCACAGATACGCAGTATTTT. Residues: CASSLWTGGITDTQYF. The rearrangement joins TRBV6-5 to TRBJ2-3; TRBD1 matches 11 bases. The germline gives CDR1 MNHEY, CDR2 SVGAGI. The junction had 5 bases not matched to a gene; V was cut back by 4 bases and J by 2 bases. The CDR3 consists of 16 residues.